This T cell receptor beta chain stems from a study of shared clonotypes between healthy human individuals. Produced via immunoSEQ multiplex PCR; TCRdb's table is partial and in-frame only. The profile shows approximately 110,000 clones, around two thirds of them singletons. Germline-derived CDR1 and CDR2 are LNHDA and SQIVND (reference sequence). Unmatched junction bases numbered 9, after V lost 11 bases and J lost 3 bases. The CDR3 runs to 14 residues. The V gene is TRBV19, the J gene TRBJ1-2; 10 bases fit TRBD1. The sequenced sample consisted of memory CD8+ T cells sorted from blood. Subset reported: CD45RO+ cells pooled with CCR7-negative TemRA cells. The receptor's source is a woman in her thirties in good health. CDR3 loop: CASRSGTGDYGYTF. For the CDR3, the DNA is TGTGCCTCTCGCTCAGGGACAGGGGACTATGGCTACACCTTC.